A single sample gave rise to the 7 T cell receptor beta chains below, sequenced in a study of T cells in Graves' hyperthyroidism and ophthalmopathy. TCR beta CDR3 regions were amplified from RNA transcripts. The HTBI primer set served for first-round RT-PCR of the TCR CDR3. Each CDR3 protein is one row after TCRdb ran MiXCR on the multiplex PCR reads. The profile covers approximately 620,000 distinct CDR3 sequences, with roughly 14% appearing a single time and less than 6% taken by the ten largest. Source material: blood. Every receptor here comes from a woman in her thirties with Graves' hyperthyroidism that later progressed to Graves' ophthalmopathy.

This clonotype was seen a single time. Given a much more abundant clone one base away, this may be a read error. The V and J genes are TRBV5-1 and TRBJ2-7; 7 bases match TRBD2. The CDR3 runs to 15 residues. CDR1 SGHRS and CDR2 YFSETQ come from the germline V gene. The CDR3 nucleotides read TGCGCCAGCAGCTTACGCGGCGGGAGCTCCTACGAGCGGTACTTC. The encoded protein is CASSLRGGSSYERYF.

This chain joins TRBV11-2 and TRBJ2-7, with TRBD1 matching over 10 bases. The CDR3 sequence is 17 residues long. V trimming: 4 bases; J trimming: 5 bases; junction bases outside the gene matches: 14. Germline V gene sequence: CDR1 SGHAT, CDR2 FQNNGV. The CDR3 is CASSSYSTDRGQNEQYF. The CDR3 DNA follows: TGTGCCAGCAGCTCATACTCTACCGACAGGGGGCAAAACGAGCAGTACTTC.

CDR3 DNA: TGCGCCAGCAGCCAAGACAGATGGGTCCTTCGAGGGCCCTACAATGAGCAGTTCTTC. Translated, it gives CASSQDRWVLRGPYNEQFF. J is TRBJ2-1 and V is TRBV4-1, with D possibly being TRBD2 (5 bases). Germline V gene data show CDR1 as MGHRA and CDR2 as YSYEKL. The CDR3 contains 19 residues. V was trimmed by 0 bases and J by 2 bases, leaving 20 bases between them.

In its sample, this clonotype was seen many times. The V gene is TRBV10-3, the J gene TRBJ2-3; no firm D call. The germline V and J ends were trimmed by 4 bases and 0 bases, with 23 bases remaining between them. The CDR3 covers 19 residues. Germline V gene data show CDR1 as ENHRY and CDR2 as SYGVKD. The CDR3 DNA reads TGTGCCATCAGTGGATCCGTTCCCGAGTACATCAGTAGCACAGATACGCAGTATTTT. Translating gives CAISGSVPEYISSTDTQYF.

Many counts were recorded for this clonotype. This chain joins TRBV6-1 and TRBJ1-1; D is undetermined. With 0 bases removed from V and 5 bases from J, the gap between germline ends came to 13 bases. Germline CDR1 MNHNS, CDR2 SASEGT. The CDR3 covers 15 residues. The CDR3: CASSEATILSTEAFF. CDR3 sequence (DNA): TGTGCCAGCAGTGAAGCGACGATACTTTCGACTGAAGCTTTCTTT.

CDR3 amino acids: CASSQSVGTAYEQYF. In DNA, the CDR3 is TGTGCCAGCAGCCAATCCGTGGGCACAGCCTACGAGCAGTACTTC. The chain carries TRBV14 and TRBJ2-7, with unresolved D. CDR1 and CDR2 from the germline V gene are SGHDN and FVKESK. CDR3 length: 15 residues. The V gene lost 2 bases and the J gene lost 2 bases, with 13 bases spanning the gap.

The CDR3 bases are TGTGCCAGCACTACCCGGGACAGGGGCAATCAGCCCCAGCATTTT. Translated: CASTTRDRGNQPQHF. The chain carries TRBV12-3 or TRBV12-4 and TRBJ1-5, with 9 bases that match TRBD1. The CDR3 covers 15 residues. With V trimmed by 7 bases and J by 2 bases, 6 bases remained unmatched.